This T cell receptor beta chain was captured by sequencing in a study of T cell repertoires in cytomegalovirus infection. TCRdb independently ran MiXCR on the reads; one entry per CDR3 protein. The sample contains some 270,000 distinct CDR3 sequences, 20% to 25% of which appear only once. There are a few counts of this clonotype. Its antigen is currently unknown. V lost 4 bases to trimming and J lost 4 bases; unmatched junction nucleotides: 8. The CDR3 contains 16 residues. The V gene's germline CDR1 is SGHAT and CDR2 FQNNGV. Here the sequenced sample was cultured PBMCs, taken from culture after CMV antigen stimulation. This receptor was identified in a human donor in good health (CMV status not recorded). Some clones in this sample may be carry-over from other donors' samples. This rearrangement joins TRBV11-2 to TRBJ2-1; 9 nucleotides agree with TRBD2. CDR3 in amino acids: CASSSPLAGIYNEQFF. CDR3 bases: TGTGCCAGCAGCTCGCCCCTAGCGGGGATTTACAATGAGCAGTTCTTC. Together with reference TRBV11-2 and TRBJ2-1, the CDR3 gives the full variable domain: EAGVAQSPRYKIIEKRQSVAFWCNPISGHATLYWYQQILGQGPKLLIQFQNNGVVDDSQLPKDRFSAERLKGVDSTLKIQPAKLEDSAVYLCASSSPLAGIYNEQFFGPGTRLTVL.